The 22 T cell receptor beta chains below were found in one sample sequenced in a study of vaccination and CD4 T cells after COVID-19. Sample treatment: approximately 10-day PBMC culture with coronavirus spike peptide pools or control peptides (ViraFEST assay). The Oncomine TCR Beta short-read assay sequenced DNA from cultured CD4+ T cells. TCRdb passed the PCR reads through MiXCR, listing each CDR3 protein once. The sample records over 15,000 distinct CDR3 sequences, about 46% being singletons. Their antigens are not known. Sequencing was performed on CD4+ T cells from blood, cultured in vitro, taken after SARS-CoV-2 vaccination. Source of these receptors: a human donor who had recovered from COVID-19.

J is TRBJ2-1 and V is TRBV27, with D maybe TRBD2 (6 bases). CDR1 and CDR2 (germline): MNHEY, SMNVEV (reference sequence). Trimming removed 6 bases from V and 12 bases from J, with 18 bases in between. This CDR3 has 13 residues. CDR3 region: CASSHRGDSRQFF. CDR3 DNA: TGTGCCAGCAGCCACCGAGGGGACTCAAGGCAGTTCTTC.

The chain joins TRBV11-1 to TRBJ2-5; 7 nucleotides align to TRBD2. This CDR3 is built from 17 residues. V was clipped by 2 bases and J by 5 bases; unmatched bases: 14. Germline assignment: CDR1 SGHAT and CDR2 FQDESV (reference sequence). CDR3: CASSLLRDGGRTETQYF. CDR3 nucleotides: TGTGCCAGCAGCTTACTACGCGATGGCGGGAGAACCGAGACCCAGTACTTC.

V is TRBV25-1 and J is TRBJ1-2; no clear D gene. The CDR3 is 13 amino acids. The germline V and J ends were trimmed by 3 bases and 4 bases, with 9 bases remaining between them. The germline CDR1 and CDR2 sequences are MGHDK and SYGVNS. The CDR3: CASSESGTYGYTF. The CDR3 nucleotides are TGTGCCAGCAGTGAGTCAGGAACCTATGGCTACACCTTC.

Details on this clonotype: The junction and the germline gene differ at one end; a read error may be behind it. The rearrangement joins TRBV7-2 to TRBJ2-7; D gene ambiguous. This CDR3 is 14 amino acids long. Per the germline V gene, CDR1 is SGHTA and CDR2 is FQGNSA. The CDR3 nucleotides are TGTGCCAGCAGCTTAGGGGGTAGCTTTGACGAGCGGTACTTC. This gives the protein CASSLGGSFDERYF.

In regard to this clonotype: A much larger clone lies a single base off, so this may be a read error. J is TRBJ2-7 and V is TRBV7-3; TRBD1 is a possible D gene (6 bases). V shed 3 bases and J shed 7 bases, with 10 bases lying between them. Germline V gene lookup returns CDR1 SGHTA and CDR2 FQGTGA. The CDR3 loop spans 12 amino acids. The CDR3 sequence: CASSFRGDEQYF. DNA for the CDR3: TGTGCCAGCAGCTTCAGGGGTGATGAGCAGTACTTC.

This clonotype appeared a few times. This rearrangement joins TRBV18 to TRBJ2-2; tentative D call: TRBD1 (6 bases). The CDR3 length is 20 residues. V lost 3 bases, J lost 0 bases, and 23 bases lay in between. Germline lookup yields CDR1 KGHSH and CDR2 LQKENI. In DNA form, the CDR3 reads TGTGCCAGCTCACCCAAAATCCTGACAGGCAGGTCTCCGAACACCGGGGAGCTGTTTTTT. Protein: CASSPKILTGRSPNTGELFF.

The chain couples TRBV6-1 to TRBJ2-3; D is unclear. Germline CDR1 and CDR2: MNHNS and SASEGT. The CDR3 extends over 14 amino acids. V lost 6 bases, J lost 0 bases, and 10 bases lay in between. The CDR3 sequence is CASREMTSTDTQYF. The CDR3 nucleotides read TGTGCCAGCAGGGAGATGACTAGCACAGATACGCAGTATTTT.

V and J are TRBV6-5 and TRBJ1-5; TRBD1 agrees at 8 bases. V shed 2 bases and J 5 bases; nucleotides not matched to a gene: 8. Germline V gene lookup returns CDR1 MNHEY and CDR2 SVGAGI. The CDR3 is made up of 16 amino acids. In nucleotides, the CDR3 is TGTGCCAGCAGTTACCCCGGACAGGGCCTTTATCAGCCCCAGCATTTT. It specifies CASSYPGQGLYQPQHF.

The V gene is TRBV19, the J gene TRBJ2-3; TRBD1 aligns across 8 bases. Germline V gene lookup returns CDR1 LNHDA and CDR2 SQIVND (reference sequence). V was clipped by 1 base and J by 3 bases; unmatched bases: 6. This CDR3 has 16 residues. CDR3 sequence (DNA): TGTGCCAGTAGTATAGGCCTCCAGGGGGCAACAGATACGCAGTATTTT. This encodes CASSIGLQGATDTQYF.

This clonotype was seen only a few times. The gene calls are TRBV20-1 and TRBJ1-1; TRBD1 agrees at 10 bases. The germline CDR1 and CDR2 sequences are DFQATT and SNEGSKA (reference sequence). The CDR3 covers 15 residues. V trimming: 4 bases; J trimming: 3 bases; junction bases outside the gene matches: 8. CDR3 nucleotides: TGCAGTGCTATTAGCTCCGGGACAGGGGACACTGAAGCTTTCTTT. This codes for CSAISSGTGDTEAFF.

This clonotype is medium-sized by share. The chain employs TRBV20-1 and TRBJ2-5; 14 positions match TRBD2. Trimming removed 6 bases from V and 5 bases from J; junction bases left unmatched: 5. There are 14 residues in the CDR3. Germline V gene data show CDR1 as DFQATT and CDR2 as SNEGSKA (reference sequence). CDR3 nucleotide sequence: TGCAGTGCATGGGGACTAGCGGGAGACGAGACCCAGTACTTC. Protein sequence: CSAWGLAGDETQYF.

The V gene is TRBV15, the J gene TRBJ2-7; a weak D match, TRBD2 (6 bases). CDR3 length: 15 amino acids. Germline CDR1 LNHNV, CDR2 YYDKDF (reference sequence). Trimming left V 0 bases short and J 0 bases short, with 9 bases between. CDR3 residues: CATSRDGGSSYEQYF. In DNA, the CDR3 is TGTGCCACCAGCAGAGATGGGGGGAGCTCCTACGAGCAGTACTTC. The variable domain in full, completed from reference TRBV15 and TRBJ2-7, reads DAMVIQNPRYQVTQFGKPVTLSCSQTLNHNVMYWYQQKSSQAPKLLFHYYDKDFNNEADTPDNFQSRRPNTSFCFLDIRSPGLGDTAMYLCATSRDGGSSYEQYFGPGTRLTVT.

This clonotype was found a few times. The gene calls are TRBV7-9 and TRBJ2-5; tentatively, D is TRBD2 (6 bases). The CDR3 length is 17 residues. With 6 bases removed from V and 4 bases from J, the gap between germline ends came to 24 bases. The germline CDR1 and CDR2 sequences are SEHNR and FQNEAQ (reference sequence). The CDR3 nucleotides read TGTGCCAGCAGTACCGGTACTAGCTTCTTGGGATCAGAGACCCAGTACTTC. Its protein product is CASSTGTSFLGSETQYF.

The V gene is TRBV25-1, the J gene TRBJ2-5; perhaps TRBD2 as D (6 bases). V lost 3 bases, J lost 2 bases, and 10 bases lay in between. CDR3 length equals 14 residues. Germline values: CDR1 MGHDK, CDR2 SYGVNS. This CDR3 reads CASSDEGGQETQYF. DNA for the CDR3: TGTGCCAGCAGTGACGAGGGAGGACAAGAGACCCAGTACTTC. Based on the CDR3 plus reference TRBV25-1 and TRBJ2-5, the full variable domain is EADIYQTPRYLVIGTGKKITLECSQTMGHDKMYWYQQDPGMELHLIHYSYGVNSTEKGDLSSESTVSRIRTEHFPLTLESARPSHTSQYLCASSDEGGQETQYFGPGTRLLVL.

This clonotype showed up just a few times. The chain combines TRBV27 with TRBJ1-4, with a possible D match to TRBD1 (6 bases). This CDR3 has 15 amino acids. Germline CDR1 reads MNHEY; CDR2 reads SMNVEV (reference sequence). The V and J ends lost 6 bases and 3 bases respectively, with 14 bases between them. DNA for the CDR3: TGTGCCAGCAGCTCCACAGGGAGTGCTAATGAAAAACTGTTTTTT. It yields the protein CASSSTGSANEKLFF. Full variable domain (rest looked up from reference TRBV27 and TRBJ1-4): EAQVTQNPRYLITVTGKKLTVTCSQNMNHEYMSWYRQDPGLGLRQIYYSMNVEVTDKGDVPEGYKVSRKEKRNFPLILESPSPNQTSLYFCASSSTGSANEKLFFGSGTQLSVL.

This clonotype has only a few counts. V usage is TRBV7-2 and J usage is TRBJ2-5; no definite D call. This CDR3 is built from 11 residues. The V and J ends lost 6 bases and 2 bases respectively, with 4 bases between them. Germline CDR1 reads SGHTA; CDR2 reads FQGNSA. The CDR3 coding sequence is TGTGCCAGCAGAGGTCAAGAGACCCAGTACTTC. Translation: CASRGQETQYF.

The chain is built from TRBV28 and TRBJ1-5; no clear D gene. Germline CDR1 reads MDHEN; CDR2 reads SYDVKM. This CDR3 has 15 amino acids. V gave up 2 bases and J gave up 7 bases, with 15 bases separating them. The CDR3 reads CASSLVGFREQPQHF. In nucleotides, the CDR3 is TGTGCCAGCAGTTTAGTCGGATTTAGAGAGCAGCCCCAGCATTTT. Full variable domain (rest looked up from reference TRBV28 and TRBJ1-5): DVKVTQSSRYLVKRTGEKVFLECVQDMDHENMFWYRQDPGLGLRLIYFSYDVKMKEKGDIPEGYSVSREKKERFSLILESASTNQTSMYLCASSLVGFREQPQHFGDGTRLSIL.

A remark on this clonotype: Compared with germline, one end of the junction differs, possibly owing to a read error. The chain employs TRBV11-2 and TRBJ2-7, with 12 bases aligning to TRBD1. The CDR3 loop spans 15 amino acids. Germline assignment: CDR1 SGHAT and CDR2 FQNNGV. The DNA of the CDR3 is TGTGCCAGCAGCCCCGGGACAGGGGGCAGGTACGAGCAGCACTTC. Its translation: CASSPGTGGRYEQHF.

This clonotype has a handful of counts. This chain uses TRBV28 with TRBJ2-1, with TRBD2 matching 15 bases. This CDR3 region has 18 residues. V shed 4 bases, J shed 0 bases, and the junction held 4 bases outside the gene matches. Germline V gene data show CDR1 as MDHEN and CDR2 as SYDVKM. This chain's CDR3 is CASSSGLAGGLSYNEQFF. The CDR3 DNA reads TGTGCCAGCAGTTCCGGACTAGCGGGGGGGCTCTCCTACAATGAGCAGTTCTTC. Using reference TRBV28 and TRBJ2-1 for the parts outside the CDR3, the full variable domain is DVKVTQSSRYLVKRTGEKVFLECVQDMDHENMFWYRQDPGLGLRLIYFSYDVKMKEKGDIPEGYSVSREKKERFSLILESASTNQTSMYLCASSSGLAGGLSYNEQFFGPGTRLTVL.

This sequence joins TRBV12-3 or TRBV12-4 and TRBJ2-4, with 14 bases lining up with TRBD2. V dropped 6 bases and J dropped 6; count of bases not matched to a gene: 13. This CDR3 is 18 amino acids long. The CDR3 loop is CASSLGGTSGRRGNIQYF. The CDR3 nucleotides read TGTGCCAGCAGCCTGGGGGGGACTAGCGGGAGACGAGGAAACATTCAGTACTTC.

There are a few counts of this clonotype. This chain uses TRBV28 with TRBJ2-3; D is perhaps TRBD2 (6 bases). Germline values: CDR1 MDHEN, CDR2 SYDVKM. V was clipped by 5 bases and J by 2 bases, with 14 bases between them. This CDR3 is built from 15 residues. CDR3 nucleotide sequence: TGTGCCAGCAGTAGCACCGGGACTTACACAGATACGCAGTATTTT. Translated, it gives CASSSTGTYTDTQYF.

The chain combines TRBV6-1 with TRBJ1-1; D gene ambiguous. The CDR3 is made up of 13 amino acids. CDR1 and CDR2 from the germline V gene are MNHNS and SASEGT. V lost 10 bases and J 0 bases, leaving 12 bases between the germline ends. CDR3 protein: CATSTVMNTEAFF. CDR3 nucleotide sequence: TGTGCCACTTCGACCGTCATGAACACTGAAGCTTTCTTT.